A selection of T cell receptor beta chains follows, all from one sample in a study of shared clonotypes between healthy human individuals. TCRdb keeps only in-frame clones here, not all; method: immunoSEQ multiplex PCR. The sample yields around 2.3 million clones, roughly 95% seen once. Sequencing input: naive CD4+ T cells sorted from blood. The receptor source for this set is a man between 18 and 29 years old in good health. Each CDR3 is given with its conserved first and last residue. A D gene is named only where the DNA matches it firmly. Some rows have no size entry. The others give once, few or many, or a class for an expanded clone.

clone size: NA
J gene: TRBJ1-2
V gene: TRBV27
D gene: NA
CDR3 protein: CASSFSGAGNGYTF
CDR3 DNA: TGTGCCAGCAGTTTTTCAGGGGCGGGAAATGGCTACACCTTC

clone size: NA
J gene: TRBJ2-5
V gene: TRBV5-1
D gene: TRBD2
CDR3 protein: CASSLATSETRGTQYF
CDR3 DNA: TGCGCCAGCAGCTTGGCTACTAGCGAAACACGGGGGACCCAGTACTTC

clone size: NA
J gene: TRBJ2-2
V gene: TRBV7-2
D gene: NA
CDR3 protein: CASSSNSGPGELFF
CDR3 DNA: TGTGCCAGCAGCTCCAATAGCGGACCCGGGGAGCTGTTTTTT

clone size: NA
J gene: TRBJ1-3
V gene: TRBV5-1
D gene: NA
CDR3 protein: CASREGVSGNTIYF
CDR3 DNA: TGCGCCAGCAGGGAAGGGGTTTCAGGAAACACCATATATTTT

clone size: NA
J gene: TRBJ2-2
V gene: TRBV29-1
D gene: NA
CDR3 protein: CSVDPGTPGELFF
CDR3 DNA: TGCAGCGTTGATCCTGGGACCCCCGGGGAGCTGTTTTTT

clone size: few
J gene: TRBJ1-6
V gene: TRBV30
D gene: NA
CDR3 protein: CAWSAGNNSPLHF
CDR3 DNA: TGTGCCTGGAGTGCAGGGAACAATTCACCCCTCCACTTT

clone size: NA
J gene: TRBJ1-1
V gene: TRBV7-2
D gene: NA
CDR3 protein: CASSSRARGGTEAFF
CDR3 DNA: TGTGCCAGCAGCTCTAGGGCCAGGGGTGGTACTGAAGCTTTCTTT

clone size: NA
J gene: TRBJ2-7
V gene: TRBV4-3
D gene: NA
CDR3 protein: CASSPTWGGAYEQYF
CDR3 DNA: TGCGCCAGCAGCCCCACTTGGGGGGGCGCATACGAGCAGTACTTC

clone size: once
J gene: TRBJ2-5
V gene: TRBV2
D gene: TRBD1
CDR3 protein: CASSWTGGQETQYF
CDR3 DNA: TGTGCCAGCAGCTGGACAGGGGGTCAAGAGACCCAGTACTTC

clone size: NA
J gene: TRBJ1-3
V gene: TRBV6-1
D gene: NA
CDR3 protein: CASSSTTGTGNTIYF
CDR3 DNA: TGTGCCAGCAGTTCCACTACAGGGACGGGAAACACCATATATTTT

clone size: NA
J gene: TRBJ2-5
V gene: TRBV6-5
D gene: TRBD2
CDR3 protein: CATEGSGGTQYF
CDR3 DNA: TGTGCCACCGAGGGGAGCGGGGGGACCCAGTACTTC

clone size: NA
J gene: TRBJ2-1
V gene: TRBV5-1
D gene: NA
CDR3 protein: CASTGPTYNEQFF
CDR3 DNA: TGCGCCAGCACGGGACCGACCTACAATGAGCAGTTCTTC

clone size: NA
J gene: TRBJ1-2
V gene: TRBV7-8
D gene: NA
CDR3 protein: CASSLLGQTNYGYTF
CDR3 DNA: TGTGCCAGCAGCTTATTGGGCCAGACTAACTATGGCTACACCTTC

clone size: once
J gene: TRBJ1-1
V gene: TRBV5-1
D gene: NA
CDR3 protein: CASSPDGAVTEAFF
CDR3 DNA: TGCGCCAGCAGTCCGGACGGGGCGGTAACTGAAGCTTTCTTT

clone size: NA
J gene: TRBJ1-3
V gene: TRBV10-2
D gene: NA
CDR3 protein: CASSQGVGNTIYF
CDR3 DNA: TGCGCCAGCAGTCAAGGGGTCGGAAACACCATATATTTT

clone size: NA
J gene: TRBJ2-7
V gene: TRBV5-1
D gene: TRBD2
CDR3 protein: CASSRNSGTTGEQYF
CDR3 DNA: TGCGCCAGCAGCAGAAATTCCGGGACTACGGGCGAGCAGTACTTC

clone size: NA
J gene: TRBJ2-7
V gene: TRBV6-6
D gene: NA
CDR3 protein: CAIASEAYEQYF
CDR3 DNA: TGTGCCATCGCTAGCGAGGCCTACGAGCAGTACTTC

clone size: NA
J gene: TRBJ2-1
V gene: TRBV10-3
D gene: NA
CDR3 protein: CAISSTFLGYYEQFF
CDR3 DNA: TGTGCCATCAGTTCGACTTTCCTGGGGTATTATGAGCAGTTCTTC

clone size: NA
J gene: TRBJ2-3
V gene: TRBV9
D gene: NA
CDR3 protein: CASSRRRDSTDTQYF
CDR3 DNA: TGTGCCAGCAGCAGGCGGAGGGACAGCACAGATACGCAGTATTTT

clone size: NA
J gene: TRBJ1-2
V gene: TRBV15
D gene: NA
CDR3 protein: CATSRDPGFGYTF
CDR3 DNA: TGTGCCACCAGCAGAGATCCCGGGTTTGGCTACACCTTC

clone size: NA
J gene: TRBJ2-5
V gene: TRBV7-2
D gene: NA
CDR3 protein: CASSLARQETQYF
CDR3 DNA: TGTGCCAGCAGCTTAGCGCGACAAGAGACCCAGTACTTC

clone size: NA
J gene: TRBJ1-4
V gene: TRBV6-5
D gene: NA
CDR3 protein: CASSRWRGEKLFF
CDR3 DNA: TGTGCCAGCAGTAGGTGGCGGGGAGAAAAACTGTTTTTT

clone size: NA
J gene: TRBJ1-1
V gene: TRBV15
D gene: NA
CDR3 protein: CATSRDRGVTEAFF
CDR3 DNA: TGTGCCACCAGCAGAGATAGGGGTGTCACTGAAGCTTTCTTT

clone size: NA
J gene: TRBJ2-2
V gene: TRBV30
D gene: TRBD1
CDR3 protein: CAWSTPGTGAGELFF
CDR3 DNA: TGTGCCTGGAGTACCCCCGGGACAGGGGCCGGGGAGCTGTTTTTT

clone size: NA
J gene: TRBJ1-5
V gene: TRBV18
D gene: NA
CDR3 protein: CASSPLKGPSQHF
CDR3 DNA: TGTGCCAGCTCACCATTGAAGGGTCCTTCCCAGCATTTT

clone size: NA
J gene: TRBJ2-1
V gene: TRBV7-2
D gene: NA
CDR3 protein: CASSSGYGQFF
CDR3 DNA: TGTGCCAGCAGCTCCGGCTATGGGCAGTTCTTC

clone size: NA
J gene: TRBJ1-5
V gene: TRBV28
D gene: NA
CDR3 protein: CASSSRQPQHF
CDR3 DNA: TGTGCCAGCAGTTCGCGACAGCCCCAGCATTTT

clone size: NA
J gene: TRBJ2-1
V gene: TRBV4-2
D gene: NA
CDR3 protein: CASSKETGPSYNEQFF
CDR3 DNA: TGTGCCAGCAGCAAGGAGACGGGGCCGAGCTACAATGAGCAGTTCTTC

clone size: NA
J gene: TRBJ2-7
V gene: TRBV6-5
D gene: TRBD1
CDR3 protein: CASSRTGSYEQYF
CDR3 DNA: TGTGCCAGCAGTCGGACAGGGTCCTACGAGCAGTACTTC

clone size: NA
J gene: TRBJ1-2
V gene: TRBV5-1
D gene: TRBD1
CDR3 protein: CASSAPTGDGYTF
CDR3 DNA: TGCGCCAGCAGCGCCCCCACAGGGGACGGCTACACCTTC

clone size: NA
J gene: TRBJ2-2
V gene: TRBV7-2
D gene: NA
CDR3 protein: CASSLGQATGELFF
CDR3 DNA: TGTGCCAGCAGCTTAGGGCAGGCCACCGGGGAGCTGTTTTTT

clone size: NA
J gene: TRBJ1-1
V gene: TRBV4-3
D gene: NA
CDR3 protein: CASSQEGMNTEAFF
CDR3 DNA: TGCGCCAGCAGCCAAGAGGGGATGAACACTGAAGCTTTCTTT

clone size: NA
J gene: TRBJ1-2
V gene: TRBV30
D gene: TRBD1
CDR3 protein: CAWEGTGVNYGYTF
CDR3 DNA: TGTGCCTGGGAGGGGACAGGGGTAAACTATGGCTACACCTTC

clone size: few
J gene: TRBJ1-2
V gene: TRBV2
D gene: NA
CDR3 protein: CASSEVIGGYGYTF
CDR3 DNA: TGTGCCAGCAGTGAAGTTATCGGCGGCTATGGCTACACCTTC

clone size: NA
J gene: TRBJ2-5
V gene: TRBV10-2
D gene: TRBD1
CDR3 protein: CASTGTGGVETQYF
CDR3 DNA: TGCGCCAGTACCGGGACAGGGGGTGTCGAGACCCAGTACTTC

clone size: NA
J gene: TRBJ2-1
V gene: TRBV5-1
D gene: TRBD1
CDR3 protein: CASSRWTGAVNEQFF
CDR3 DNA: TGCGCCAGCAGCCGCTGGACAGGGGCCGTCAATGAGCAGTTCTTC

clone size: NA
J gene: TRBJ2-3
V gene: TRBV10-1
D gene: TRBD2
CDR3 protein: CASSDAGGRDTQYF
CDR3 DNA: TGCGCCAGCAGTGATGCGGGGGGGAGGGATACGCAGTATTTT

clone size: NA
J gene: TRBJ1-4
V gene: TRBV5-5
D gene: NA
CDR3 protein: CASSLAGFPTNEKLFF
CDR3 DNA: TGTGCCAGCAGCTTAGCGGGTTTTCCAACTAATGAAAAACTGTTTTTT

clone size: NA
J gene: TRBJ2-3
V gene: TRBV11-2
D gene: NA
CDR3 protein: CASSLVAGIVADTQYF
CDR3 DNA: TGTGCCAGCAGCTTAGTGGCAGGGATAGTTGCAGATACGCAGTATTTT

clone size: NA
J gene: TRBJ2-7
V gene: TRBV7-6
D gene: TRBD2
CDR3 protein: CATQRTSGGTYEQYF
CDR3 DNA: TGTGCCACTCAAAGGACTAGCGGGGGTACCTACGAGCAGTACTTC

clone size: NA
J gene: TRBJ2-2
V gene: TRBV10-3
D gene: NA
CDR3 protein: CAISESPINTGELFF
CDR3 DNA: TGTGCCATCAGTGAAAGTCCCATTAACACCGGGGAGCTGTTTTTT

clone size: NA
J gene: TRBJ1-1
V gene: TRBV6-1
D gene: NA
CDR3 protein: CASSEEAGLHTEAFF
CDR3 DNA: TGTGCCAGCAGTGAAGAGGCAGGGTTGCACACTGAAGCTTTCTTT

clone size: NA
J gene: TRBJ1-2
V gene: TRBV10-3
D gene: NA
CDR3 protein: CAISERGANYGYTF
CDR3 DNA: TGTGCCATCAGTGAGAGGGGGGCCAACTATGGCTACACCTTC

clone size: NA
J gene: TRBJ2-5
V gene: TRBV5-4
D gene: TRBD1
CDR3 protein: CASSPDWTGQETQYF
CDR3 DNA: TGTGCCAGCAGCCCGGATTGGACAGGGCAAGAGACCCAGTACTTC

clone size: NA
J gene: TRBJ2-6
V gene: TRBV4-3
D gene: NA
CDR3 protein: CASSQDLGGANVLTF
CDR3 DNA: TGCGCCAGCAGCCAAGATTTAGGGGGGGCCAACGTCCTGACTTTC

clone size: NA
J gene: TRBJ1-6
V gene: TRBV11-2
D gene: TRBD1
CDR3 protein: CASSPPTGNNSPLHF
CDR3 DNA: TGTGCCAGCAGCCCACCGACAGGGAATAATTCACCCCTCCACTTT

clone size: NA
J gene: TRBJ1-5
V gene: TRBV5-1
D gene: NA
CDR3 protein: CASSMTPAGDQPQHF
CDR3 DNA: TGCGCCAGCAGCATGACGCCCGCGGGCGATCAGCCCCAGCATTTT

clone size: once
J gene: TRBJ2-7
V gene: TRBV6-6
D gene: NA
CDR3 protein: CASSYGAEQYF
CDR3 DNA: TGTGCCAGCAGTTACGGGGCGGAGCAGTACTTC

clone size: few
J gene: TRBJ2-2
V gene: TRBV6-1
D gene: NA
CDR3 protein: CASGERPGELFF
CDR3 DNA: TGTGCCAGCGGGGAGAGGCCGGGGGAGCTGTTTTTT

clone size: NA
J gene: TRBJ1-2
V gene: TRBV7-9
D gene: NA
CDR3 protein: CASSLIENGYTF
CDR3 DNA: TGTGCCAGCAGCTTAATAGAGAATGGCTACACCTTC

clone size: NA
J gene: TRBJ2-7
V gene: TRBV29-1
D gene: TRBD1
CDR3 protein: CSVKGRTGGTEQYF
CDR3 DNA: TGCAGCGTCAAAGGAAGGACAGGGGGGACCGAGCAGTACTTC

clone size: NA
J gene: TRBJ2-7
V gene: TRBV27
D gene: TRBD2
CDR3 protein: CASSLGLAGGLNTYEQYF
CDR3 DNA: TGTGCCAGCAGTCTAGGACTAGCGGGGGGCCTTAACACCTACGAGCAGTACTTC

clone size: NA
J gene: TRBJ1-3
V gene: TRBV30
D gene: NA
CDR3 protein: CAWISGSGNTIYF
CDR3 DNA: TGTGCCTGGATTTCAGGTTCTGGAAACACCATATATTTT

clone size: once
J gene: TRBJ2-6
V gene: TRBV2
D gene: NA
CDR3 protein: CASSELRSSGANVLTF
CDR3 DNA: TGTGCCAGCAGTGAATTGAGGAGCTCTGGGGCCAACGTCCTGACTTTC

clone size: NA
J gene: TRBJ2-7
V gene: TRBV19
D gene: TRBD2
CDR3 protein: CASSSLAESYEQYF
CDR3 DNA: TGTGCCAGTAGTTCGCTAGCGGAATCCTACGAGCAGTACTTC

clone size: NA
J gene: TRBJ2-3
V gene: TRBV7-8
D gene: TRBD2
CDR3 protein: CASSLRTSGRPGGTDTQYF
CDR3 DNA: TGTGCCAGCAGCTTAAGGACTAGCGGGAGGCCCGGGGGCACAGATACGCAGTATTTT

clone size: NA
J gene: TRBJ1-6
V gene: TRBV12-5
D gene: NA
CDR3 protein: CASGSPASGVGNSPLHF
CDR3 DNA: TGTGCTAGTGGCTCACCTGCGTCGGGGGTAGGGAATTCACCCCTCCACTTT

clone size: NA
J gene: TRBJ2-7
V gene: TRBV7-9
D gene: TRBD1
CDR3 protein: CASSRTQTGKSDEQYF
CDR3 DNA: TGTGCCAGCAGCCGAACCCAGACAGGGAAGAGCGACGAGCAGTACTTC

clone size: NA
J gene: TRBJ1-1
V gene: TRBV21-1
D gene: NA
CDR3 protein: CASRGPLEAFF
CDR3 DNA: TGTGCCAGCCGGGGCCCCCTTGAAGCTTTCTTT

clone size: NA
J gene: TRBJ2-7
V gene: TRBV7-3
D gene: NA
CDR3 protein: CASSPRDGDPYEQYF
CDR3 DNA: TGTGCCAGCAGCCCACGGGACGGGGACCCGTACGAGCAGTACTTC